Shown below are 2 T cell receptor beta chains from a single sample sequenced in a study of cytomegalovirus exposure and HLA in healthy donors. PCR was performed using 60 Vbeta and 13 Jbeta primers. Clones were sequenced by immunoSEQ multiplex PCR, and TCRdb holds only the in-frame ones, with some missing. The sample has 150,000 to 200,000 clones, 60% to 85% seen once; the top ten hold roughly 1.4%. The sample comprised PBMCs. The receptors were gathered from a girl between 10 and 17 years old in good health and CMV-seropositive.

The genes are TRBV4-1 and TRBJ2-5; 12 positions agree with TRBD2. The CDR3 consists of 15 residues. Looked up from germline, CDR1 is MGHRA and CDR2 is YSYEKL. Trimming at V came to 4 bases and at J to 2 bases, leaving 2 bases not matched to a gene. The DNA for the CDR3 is TGCGCCAGCAGCCGACTAGCGGGGGTACAAGAGACCCAGTACTTC. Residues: CASSRLAGVQETQYF.

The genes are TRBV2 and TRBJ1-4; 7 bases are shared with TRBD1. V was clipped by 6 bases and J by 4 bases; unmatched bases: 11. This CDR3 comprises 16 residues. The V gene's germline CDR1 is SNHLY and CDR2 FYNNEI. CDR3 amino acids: CASRDSPGQFNEKLFF. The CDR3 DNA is TGTGCCAGCAGAGACTCACCGGGACAGTTTAATGAAAAACTGTTTTTT. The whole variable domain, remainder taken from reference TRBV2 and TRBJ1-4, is EPEVTQTPSHQVTQMGQEVILRCVPISNHLYFYWYRQILGQKVEFLVSFYNNEISEKSEIFDDQFSVERPDGSNFTLKIRSTKLEDSAMYFCASRDSPGQFNEKLFFGSGTQLSVL.